The TCR beta chain under discussion was sequenced for a study of T-cell memory formation after mild COVID-19. The CDR3 consists of 14 residues. Trimming removed 0 bases from V and 5 bases from J, with 12 bases in between. CDR1 is DFQATT, CDR2 SNEGSKA, per germline (reference sequence). Study conclusions and caveats: Still unconfirmed is whether the second-wave clones peaking on day 37 recognized SARS-CoV-2. Cross-reactive memory apparently joined, as some responding clones appeared in pre-infection memory. CD4/CD8 balance characterized clones contracting day 15 to 85, and CD4+ skew characterized later expanders. Contracting CD4+ clones were located mainly in CM and EM, and CD8+ clones in EMRA.

With respect to this clonotype: Its antigen is unidentified.

TCRdb used MiXCR to reprocess the 5' RACE reads, holding one entry per CDR3 protein. The data hold hundreds of thousands of distinct CDR3 sequences, with about 20% observed a single time. The V gene is TRBV20-1, the J gene TRBJ2-3, with TRBD1 as a possible D gene (6 bases). This clonotype was obtained from an adult woman who had mild COVID-19 (a few samples of this study predate the infection). Cell type and time point are not known. Sequencing used PBMCs or a T cell subset sorted from them (not recorded which). The CDR3 region has the DNA TGCAGTGCTAGAGACACAGGGCAGCTAGATACGCAGTATTTT. Translation: CSARDTGQLDTQYF.